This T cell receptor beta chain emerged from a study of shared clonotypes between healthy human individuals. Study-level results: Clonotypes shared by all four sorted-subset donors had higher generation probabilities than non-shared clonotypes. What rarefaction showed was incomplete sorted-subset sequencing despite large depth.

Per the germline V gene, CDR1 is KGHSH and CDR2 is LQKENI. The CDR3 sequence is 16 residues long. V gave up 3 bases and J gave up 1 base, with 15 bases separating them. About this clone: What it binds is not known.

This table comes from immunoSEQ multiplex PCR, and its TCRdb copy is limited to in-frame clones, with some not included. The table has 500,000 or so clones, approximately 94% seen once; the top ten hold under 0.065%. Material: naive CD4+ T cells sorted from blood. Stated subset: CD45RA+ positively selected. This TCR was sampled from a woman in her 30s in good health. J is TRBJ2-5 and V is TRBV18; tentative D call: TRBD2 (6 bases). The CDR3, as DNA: TGTGCCAGCTCACCCCTGGGCGGGAACTTCCAAGAGACCCAGTACTTC. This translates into CASSPLGGNFQETQYF.